This T cell receptor beta chain was obtained from a study of T cell repertoires in cytomegalovirus infection. Study-wide context: CMV infection and matching HLA type were both indicated by public TCR beta signatures.

TCRdb re-called the reads with MiXCR, one entry per CDR3 protein. The sample lists roughly 230,000 distinct CDR3 sequences; 9% to 15% were seen once. This clonotype showed up many times. The sequence was collected from a human donor in good health (CMV status not recorded). Some clones in this sample may be carry-over from other donors' samples. Material for sequencing was PBMCs.

CDR3 protein: CASSLEGSGVSYNEQFF. The CDR3 region has the DNA TGCGCCAGCAGCTTGGAGGGTAGCGGGGTCTCCTACAATGAGCAGTTCTTC. The rearrangement links TRBV5-1 to TRBJ2-1; 8 nucleotides align to TRBD2. Germline trimming cut 0 bases from V and 0 bases from J; bases unmatched to any gene: 5. The CDR3 spans 17 residues. Looked up from germline, CDR1 is SGHRS and CDR2 is YFSETQ.